This passage covers 2 T cell receptor beta chains from one sample sequenced in a study of T-cell reconstitution after alpha-beta-depleted transplantation in children. Researchers prepared the TCRbeta library using unique molecular identifiers, the study reports. In TCRdb, the PCR reads were re-called with MiXCR into one record per CDR3 protein. The profile shows around 370,000 distinct CDR3 sequences, about a tenth of them singletons. The sequencing here drew on PBMCs from the stem cell graft donor, taken from the stem cell graft. The receptors stem from a human donor who donated a stem cell graft to a child with acute lymphoblastic leukemia.

This clonotype was seen a handful of times. The chain joins TRBV6-2 or TRBV6-3 to TRBJ2-7, with 8 bases identical to TRBD1. The junction had 6 bases not matched to a gene; V was cut back by 6 bases and J by 2 bases. Germline V gene lookup returns CDR1 MNHEY and CDR2 SVGEGT. This CDR3 has 14 amino acids. Here the CDR3 DNA reads TGTGCCAGCAGCCTCCCAGGGGGCACCTACGAGCAGTACTTC. Residues: CASSLPGGTYEQYF.

There are many counts of this clonotype. This chain joins TRBV5-1 and TRBJ1-1; TRBD1 matches 9 bases. The V and J ends lost 4 bases and 4 bases, in that order; junction bases with no gene match: 2. Per the germline V gene, CDR1 is SGHRS and CDR2 is YFSETQ. The CDR3 is 13 residues long. The CDR3 reads CASSQTGGTEAFF. CDR3 bases: TGCGCCAGCAGCCAGACAGGGGGCACTGAAGCTTTCTTT.